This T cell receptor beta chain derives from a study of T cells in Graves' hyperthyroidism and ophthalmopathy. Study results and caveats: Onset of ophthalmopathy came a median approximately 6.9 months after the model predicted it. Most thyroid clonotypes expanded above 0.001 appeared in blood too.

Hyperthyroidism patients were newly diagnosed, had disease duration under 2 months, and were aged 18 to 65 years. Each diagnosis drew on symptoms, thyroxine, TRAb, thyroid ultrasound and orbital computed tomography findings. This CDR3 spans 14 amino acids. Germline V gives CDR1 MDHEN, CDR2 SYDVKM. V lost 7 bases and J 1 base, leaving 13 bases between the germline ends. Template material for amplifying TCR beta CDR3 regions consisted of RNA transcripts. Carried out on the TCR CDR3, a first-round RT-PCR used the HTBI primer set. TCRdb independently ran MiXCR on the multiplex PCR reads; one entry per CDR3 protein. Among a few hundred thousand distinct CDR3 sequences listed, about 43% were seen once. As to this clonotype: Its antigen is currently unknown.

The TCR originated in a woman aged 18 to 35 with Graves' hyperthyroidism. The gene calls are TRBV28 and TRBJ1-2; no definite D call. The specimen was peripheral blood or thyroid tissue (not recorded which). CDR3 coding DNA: TGTGCCAGCAACCAACTCGGCGGTAACTATGGCTACACCTTC. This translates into CASNQLGGNYGYTF.